This T cell receptor beta chain is drawn from a study of response to subunit inactivated influenza vaccine. Study results and caveats: Authors suggested seasonal influenza vaccinations each recruit few new T cells.

Germline V CDR1 and CDR2: LNHNV, YYDKDF (reference sequence). Between the trimmed V and J ends, which lost 5 bases and 8 bases, there was a span of 11 bases. There are 12 residues in the CDR3. The sample holds many counts of this clonotype. Its antigen is as yet unknown. TCRdb re-called the RT-PCR reads through MiXCR, storing one row per CDR3 protein. The sample lists a few hundred thousand distinct CDR3 sequences, about 14% occurring once. The starting material was PBMCs from blood, obtained 11 to 12 days after vaccination. The source of this sequence is a man between 50 and 59 years old who received an inactivated influenza vaccine. The chain joins TRBV15 to TRBJ2-3; weak D call: TRBD1 (5 bases). This CDR3 is CATSGHLPTQYF. The CDR3 nucleotides are TGTGCCACCAGCGGACATCTCCCTACGCAGTATTTT.